Below, 15 T cell receptor beta chains from the same sample are listed, as sequenced in a study of shared T cell receptors in the human thymus. The method was immunoSEQ multiplex PCR; TCRdb's version includes in-frame clones alone and lacks a portion of them. In the table there are about 380,000 clones, 85% to 95% of which are singletons. The sequencing sample was made of thymocytes. These receptors came from a human donor.

The chain combines TRBV21-1 with TRBJ1-5. TRBV21-1 is a pseudogene locus. The CDR3 length is 15 residues. Here the CDR3 reads CASTHRAGGNQPQHF. CDR3 DNA sequence: TGTGCCAGCACCCACCGGGCGGGTGGCAATCAGCCCCAGCATTTT.

The V call is TRBV30, the J call TRBJ2-7, with 7 bases fitting TRBD1. This CDR3 spans 13 amino acids. Germline V gene data show CDR1 as GTSNPN and CDR2 as SVGIG (reference sequence). V was pared by 3 bases and J by 1 base, with 3 bases of the junction left unmatched. CDR3 protein: CAWSPDRSYEQYF. CDR3 nucleotide sequence: TGTGCCTGGAGCCCGGACAGGTCCTACGAGCAGTACTTC.

This chain links TRBV27 with TRBJ1-1; D unclear. The V end lost 4 bases, the J end lost 3 bases, and 21 bases lay between the germline ends. Germline V gene lookup returns CDR1 MNHEY and CDR2 SMNVEV (reference sequence). CDR3 length equals 17 residues. The CDR3 region is CASSSLSALRGYTEAFF. The CDR3 nucleotides are TGTGCCAGCAGTTCTCTATCGGCCCTCAGAGGCTACACTGAAGCTTTCTTT.

The V call is TRBV11-2, the J call TRBJ2-3, with 8 bases that match TRBD1. Germline loops: CDR1 SGHAT, CDR2 FQNNGV. The CDR3 runs to 19 residues. Trimming at V came to 5 bases and at J to 0 bases, leaving 16 bases not matched to a gene. The DNA of the CDR3 is TGTGCCAGCAGCCCAACAAAGAGGCAGGGGGCGGCTAGCACAGATACGCAGTATTTT. Translating it yields CASSPTKRQGAASTDTQYF. Combining the CDR3 with reference TRBV11-2 and TRBJ2-3 gives the whole variable domain EAGVAQSPRYKIIEKRQSVAFWCNPISGHATLYWYQQILGQGPKLLIQFQNNGVVDDSQLPKDRFSAERLKGVDSTLKIQPAKLEDSAVYLCASSPTKRQGAASTDTQYFGPGTRLTVL.

V and J are TRBV4-1 and TRBJ2-3; possibly TRBD1 for D (5 bases). The length of the CDR3 is 15 residues. Trimming removed 1 base at V and 1 base at J, with 9 bases between. The germline V gene encodes CDR1 MGHRA and CDR2 YSYEKL. CDR3 protein: CASSQVSRGTDTQYF. The CDR3 nucleotides read TGCGCCAGCAGCCAAGTCTCCAGGGGCACAGATACGCAGTATTTT.

As concerns this clone: At one end the junction does not follow the germline gene, possibly because of a read error. The V and J genes are TRBV5-1 and TRBJ2-1, with 7 bases matching TRBD2. CDR3 size: 12 residues. Germline assignment: CDR1 SGHRS and CDR2 YFSETQ. The CDR3 DNA sequence: TGCACCAGCGGGGACTATACAAATGAGCAGTTCTTC. This encodes CTSGDYTNEQFF.

The chain uses TRBV27 and TRBJ1-4; D possibly corresponds to TRBD1 (5 bases). The CDR3 loop spans 14 amino acids. V was pared by 6 bases and J by 4 bases, with 12 bases between. The germline gives CDR1 MNHEY, CDR2 SMNVEV (reference sequence). CDR3 DNA: TGTGCCAGCAGCCGTGACAGCCTTAATGAAAAACTGTTTTTT. Amino acids: CASSRDSLNEKLFF.

This clone was counted a single time. The chain uses TRBV28 and TRBJ2-7, with 8 nucleotides matching TRBD1. Germline values: CDR1 MDHEN, CDR2 SYDVKM. The CDR3 has 13 amino acids. V was pared by 5 bases and J by 3 bases, with 3 bases of the junction left unmatched. The CDR3 region is CASSRQGFYEQYF. DNA for the CDR3: TGTGCCAGCAGTCGACAGGGGTTCTACGAGCAGTACTTC.

The rearrangement uses TRBV18 and TRBJ2-1, with 7 bases that match TRBD1. CDR1 is KGHSH, CDR2 LQKENI, per germline. The CDR3 covers 14 residues. Trimming removed 6 bases from V and 8 bases from J; junction bases left unmatched: 10. The CDR3 DNA sequence: TGTGCCAGCTCCCGATATACAGGGGTCTATGAGCAGTTCTTC. This gives the protein CASSRYTGVYEQFF.

The V call is TRBV7-6, the J call TRBJ2-5, with D hard to call. The CDR3 contains 14 residues. The germline V gene has CDR1 SGHVS and CDR2 FNYEAQ. Trimming stripped 1 base from V and 7 bases from J, with 13 bases between. CDR3: CASSLGRSSWTQYF. CDR3 DNA sequence: TGTGCCAGCAGCTTAGGTCGGTCTTCATGGACCCAGTACTTC.

This chain joins TRBV27 and TRBJ2-5, with 11 bases that match TRBD2. Germline V gene lookup returns CDR1 MNHEY and CDR2 SMNVEV (reference sequence). The CDR3 loop spans 17 amino acids. After removal of 6 bases from V and 3 bases from J, the junction contained 12 bases not matched to a gene. The CDR3 loop reads CASSYNLPGLAEETQYF. DNA for the CDR3: TGTGCCAGCAGCTATAATCTCCCGGGACTAGCGGAAGAGACCCAGTACTTC.

The rearrangement links TRBV4-3 to TRBJ2-5; 11 bases map to TRBD2. Per the germline V gene, CDR1 is LGHNA and CDR2 is YSLEER. Losses at the gene ends were 3 bases for V and 7 bases for J; bases not matched to a gene: 16. The CDR3 is 18 amino acids. The CDR3 DNA reads as TGCGCCAGCAGCCAGGATCTAGCGGGAGGTACCACAAGAGGGACCCAGTACTTC. Translated: CASSQDLAGGTTRGTQYF.

The table lists this clone with a count of one. The rearrangement uses TRBV11-2 and TRBJ2-1; possibly TRBD1 or TRBD2 for D (5 bases each). Germline V gene data show CDR1 as SGHAT and CDR2 as FQNNGV. The V end lost 0 bases, the J end lost 11 bases, and 11 bases lay between the germline ends. The CDR3 has 13 amino acids. DNA for the CDR3: TGTGCCAGCAGCTTAGAGATTGGGGGAAAGCAGTTCTTC. As protein: CASSLEIGGKQFF.

V and J are TRBV9 and TRBJ2-7, with 9 bases fitting TRBD2. Trimming cost V 4 bases and J 5 bases; bases outside gene matches: 10. Germline CDR1 and CDR2: SGDLS and YYNGEE. The CDR3 extends over 15 amino acids. CDR3: CASSPPLAGFDEQYF. In DNA, the CDR3 is TGTGCCAGCAGCCCCCCCCTAGCGGGGTTTGACGAGCAGTACTTC.

The V and J genes are TRBV14 and TRBJ2-1; D is ambiguous. The CDR3 extends over 11 amino acids. Trimming shortened V by 1 base and J by 8 bases, and 3 bases separated the two germline ends. CDR1 is SGHDN and CDR2 is FVKESK in the germline V gene. DNA of the CDR3: TGTGCCAGCAGCCAAGTCTATGAGCAGTTCTTC. Its translation: CASSQVYEQFF.